The rows below give T cell receptor beta chains drawn from one sample of a study of blood T cells in healthy people across ages. TCRdb reprocessed the 5' RACE reads via MiXCR and lists one record per CDR3 protein. The sample lists about 730,000 distinct CDR3 sequences; roughly 41% were seen once. The sequenced material came from blood. The receptors come from a woman between 55 and 75 years old in good health. Both conserved end residues are part of each CDR3. D genes are given only for firm matches. Only some rows state a clone size, as once, few, many or a class for expanded clones.

V: TRBV25-1; D: .; J: TRBJ1-2; size: few; DNA: TGTGCCAGCAGTGAACCTGGGGGCGGGGCTAACTATGGCTACACCTTC; CDR3: CASSEPGGGANYGYTF
V: TRBV7-2; D: .; J: TRBJ2-1; size: .; DNA: TGTGCCAGCAGCTTAATGAGATCGGGCGGGATTTACAATGAGCAGTTCTTC; CDR3: CASSLMRSGGIYNEQFF
V: TRBV6-2/TRBV6-3; D: .; J: TRBJ2-7; size: many; DNA: TGTGCCAGCAGTTACACCCCCACCAAGGAGAGGCGCAACGAGCAGTACTTC; CDR3: CASSYTPTKERRNEQYF
V: TRBV29-1; D: TRBD2; J: TRBJ2-1; size: .; DNA: TGCAGCGTCGTTTCAGCGGGAGGGCCCTTTAGGAATGAGCAGTTCTTC; CDR3: CSVVSAGGPFRNEQFF
V: TRBV20-1; D: TRBD2; J: TRBJ2-2; size: many; DNA: TGCAGTGCTCCAGCGGGAGGGAACACCGGGGAGCTGTTTTTT; CDR3: CSAPAGGNTGELFF
V: TRBV12-3/TRBV12-4; D: TRBD1; J: TRBJ2-7; size: few; DNA: TGTGCCAGCAGCTCTCAGGGACAGGGGGCGGGGGAGCAGTACTTC; CDR3: CASSSQGQGAGEQYF
V: TRBV20-1; D: .; J: TRBJ2-7; size: .; DNA: TGCAGTGCTGCCTCTGCCACCTCCAACGAGCAGTACTTC; CDR3: CSAASATSNEQYF
V: TRBV6-6; D: TRBD1; J: TRBJ1-5; size: few; DNA: TGTGCCAGCAATCGACAGGGCGAAGGACAGCCCCAGCATTTT; CDR3: CASNRQGEGQPQHF
V: TRBV29-1; D: .; J: TRBJ1-2; size: few; DNA: TGCAGCGTTGAACCCACAGGGACCAACTATGGCTACACCTTC; CDR3: CSVEPTGTNYGYTF
V: TRBV7-2; D: TRBD2; J: TRBJ2-3; size: .; DNA: TGTGCCAGCAGCTTAGAAGGGAGGGCGGGAACAGATACGCAGTATTTT; CDR3: CASSLEGRAGTDTQYF
V: TRBV3-1; D: TRBD1; J: TRBJ2-7; size: .; DNA: TGTGCCAGCAGCCAAGAGATAGGGGGCGGCGAGCAGTACTTC; CDR3: CASSQEIGGGEQYF
V: TRBV18; D: .; J: TRBJ1-1; size: .; DNA: TGTGCCAGCTCACCACCGCCGATGACAGGCGGACCTGAAGCTTTCTTT; CDR3: CASSPPPMTGGPEAFF
V: TRBV28; D: TRBD1; J: TRBJ2-5; size: .; DNA: TGTGCCAGCTTAGGGACAGGGTCAGTAGAGACCCAGTACTTC; CDR3: CASLGTGSVETQYF
V: TRBV7-9; D: TRBD1; J: TRBJ1-4; size: .; DNA: TGTGCCAGCAGCGCACGAACCGGGACAGTGCCAGGGACTAATGAAAAACTGTTTTTT; CDR3: CASSARTGTVPGTNEKLFF
V: TRBV20-1; D: TRBD1; J: TRBJ1-2; size: few; DNA: TGCAGTGCTAGAGATCCGGGACAGGGCGACTATGGCTACACCTTC; CDR3: CSARDPGQGDYGYTF
V: TRBV4-3; D: TRBD2; J: TRBJ2-3; size: .; DNA: TGCGCCAGCAGCCAAGTTATGCGGGGGGCCAGAGATACGCAGTATTTT; CDR3: CASSQVMRGARDTQYF
V: TRBV9; D: .; J: TRBJ2-5; size: .; DNA: TGTGCCAGCAGCAACACAGGGTGGCGGGCTCAGACCCAGTACTTC; CDR3: CASSNTGWRAQTQYF
V: TRBV7-9; D: .; J: TRBJ2-7; size: .; DNA: TGTGCCAGCAGCATTGGGGACGAGCAGTACTTC; CDR3: CASSIGDEQYF
V: TRBV5-1; D: .; J: TRBJ2-3; size: .; DNA: TGCGCCAGCAGCTTGGTGGGGCGAGTCACAGATACGCAGTATTTT; CDR3: CASSLVGRVTDTQYF
V: TRBV7-3; D: .; J: TRBJ2-3; size: .; DNA: TGTGCCAGCAGCCCGAAGATGGGCGGGGGCTTGGATACGCAGTATTTT; CDR3: CASSPKMGGGLDTQYF
V: TRBV10-3; D: .; J: TRBJ1-1; size: many; DNA: TGTGCCATCAGTGACGGGGGAGCGAACACTGAAGCTTTCTTT; CDR3: CAISDGGANTEAFF
V: TRBV4-1; D: .; J: TRBJ1-2; size: .; DNA: TGCGCCAGCAGCCAACCCCGGGGACCCCGAAGGTATGGCTACACCTTC; CDR3: CASSQPRGPRRYGYTF
V: TRBV27; D: TRBD2; J: TRBJ2-1; size: once; DNA: TGTGTCAGCAGTTGGAGGACTAGTAATGAGCAGTTCTTC; CDR3: CVSSWRTSNEQFF
V: TRBV7-8; D: .; J: TRBJ2-1; size: once; DNA: TGTGCCAGCAGCTTAGCGCTCGATAAATCCTACAATGAGCAGTTCTTC; CDR3: CASSLALDKSYNEQFF
V: TRBV7-3; D: TRBD2; J: TRBJ2-7; size: few; DNA: TGTGCCAGCAGCTTAACTAGGACTAGCGGAGCGGGGGAGCAGTACTTC; CDR3: CASSLTRTSGAGEQYF
V: TRBV7-3; D: .; J: TRBJ1-3; size: .; DNA: TGTGCCAGCAGCTTATACGGAAACACCATATATTTT; CDR3: CASSLYGNTIYF
V: TRBV11-2; D: .; J: TRBJ2-5; size: .; DNA: TGTGCCAGCATTACAGGGTTTGAGACCCAGTACTTC; CDR3: CASITGFETQYF
V: TRBV12-3/TRBV12-4; D: .; J: TRBJ1-2; size: few; DNA: TGTGCCAGCAGTTTTAGACCTCGTGGCTACACCTTC; CDR3: CASSFRPRGYTF
V: TRBV9; D: .; J: TRBJ2-3; size: .; DNA: TGTGCCAGCAGCGAATCCGCGGGGTCAGATACGCAGTATTTT; CDR3: CASSESAGSDTQYF
V: TRBV10-3; D: TRBD1; J: TRBJ2-7; size: few; DNA: TGTGCCATCAGTGACAGGGGGAGAACCACCAGAGGCTACGAGCAGTACTTC; CDR3: CAISDRGRTTRGYEQYF
V: TRBV6-2/TRBV6-3; D: .; J: TRBJ2-7; size: few; DNA: TGTGCCAGCAGTCCCGGCGGACATAGCCCCTACGAGCAGTACTTC; CDR3: CASSPGGHSPYEQYF
V: TRBV18; D: TRBD2; J: TRBJ2-5; size: .; DNA: TGTGCCAGCGCGGGGGATCGAGAGACCCAGTACTTC; CDR3: CASAGDRETQYF
V: TRBV20-1; D: TRBD1; J: TRBJ1-2; size: .; DNA: TGCAGTGCTAGAGGCGGGACAGGGAGGTTGGGTGGCTACACCTTC; CDR3: CSARGGTGRLGGYTF
V: TRBV5-1; D: TRBD2; J: TRBJ2-7; size: .; DNA: TGCGCCAGCAGCAGGCCGGGACTAGCGGGATCTCCCTTCGAGCAGTACTTC; CDR3: CASSRPGLAGSPFEQYF
V: TRBV20-1; D: TRBD2; J: TRBJ2-7; size: .; DNA: TGCAGTGCGGGTGTGGCTAGCGGGACATACGAGCAGTACTTC; CDR3: CSAGVASGTYEQYF
V: TRBV9; D: .; J: TRBJ2-1; size: .; DNA: TGTGCCAGCAGTTCAATAGACTCCTACAATGAGCAGTTCTTC; CDR3: CASSSIDSYNEQFF
V: TRBV3-1; D: .; J: TRBJ2-3; size: once; DNA: TGTGCCAGCAGCCAGGGAGAGGCCGGCACGCAGTATTTT; CDR3: CASSQGEAGTQYF
V: TRBV27; D: .; J: TRBJ1-1; size: .; DNA: TGTGCCAGCAGTCCCCAAGTCCGAGGGACTGAAGCTTTCTTT; CDR3: CASSPQVRGTEAFF
V: TRBV29-1; D: TRBD2; J: TRBJ2-1; size: few; DNA: TGCAGCGTTGAATTTTCCTCCGGGAGGGACCCCGATGAGCAGTTCTTC; CDR3: CSVEFSSGRDPDEQFF
V: TRBV20-1; D: .; J: TRBJ1-1; size: .; DNA: TGCAGTGCTAGACCCCTGAGGGGGGAGGGCACTGAAGCTTTCTTT; CDR3: CSARPLRGEGTEAFF
V: TRBV5-6; D: TRBD1; J: TRBJ1-2; size: once; DNA: TGTGCCAGCAGTGACAGGGGAGTCTACACCTTC; CDR3: CASSDRGVYTF
V: TRBV6-5; D: .; J: TRBJ1-1; size: .; DNA: TGTGCCAGCAGGGGAAGCAGGGGACTGAACACTGAAGCTTTCTTT; CDR3: CASRGSRGLNTEAFF
V: TRBV20-1; D: TRBD2; J: TRBJ2-5; size: few; DNA: TGCAGTGCTAATCGGGGGGGAGAGACCCAGTACTTC; CDR3: CSANRGGETQYF
V: TRBV28; D: TRBD1; J: TRBJ1-2; size: few; DNA: TGTGCCAGCAGTTCCGGGACAGGGCTCATCTATGGCTACACCTTC; CDR3: CASSSGTGLIYGYTF
V: TRBV20-1; D: .; J: TRBJ1-4; size: .; DNA: TGCAGTGCTAGGTTGTTGGGCGGGAGGAGAGTTAATGAAAAACTGTTTTTT; CDR3: CSARLLGGRRVNEKLFF
V: TRBV20-1; D: .; J: TRBJ2-3; size: few; DNA: TGCAGTGCTAGAGCTGGAGATACGCAGTATTTT; CDR3: CSARAGDTQYF
V: TRBV4-3; D: TRBD2; J: TRBJ2-7; size: many; DNA: TGCGCCAGCAGCCAGGCTAGCGGCCTGAGCTCCTACGAGCAGTACTTC; CDR3: CASSQASGLSSYEQYF
V: TRBV4-3; D: .; J: TRBJ2-1; size: many; DNA: TGCGCCAGCAGCCAAGATCCGGGACGGGGATTCTCCTACAATGAGCAGTTCTTC; CDR3: CASSQDPGRGFSYNEQFF
V: TRBV7-9; D: .; J: TRBJ2-6; size: few; DNA: TGTGCCAGCAGCTTGTTCCCGAGAAAACAGGGGAGGACTGGGGCCAACGTCCTGACTTTC; CDR3: CASSLFPRKQGRTGANVLTF
V: TRBV20-1; D: TRBD1; J: TRBJ2-7; size: .; DNA: TGCAGTGCCCTAGGACAGGGGGGATCCTACAATGAGCAGTACTTC; CDR3: CSALGQGGSYNEQYF
V: TRBV7-9; D: TRBD2; J: TRBJ2-1; size: few; DNA: TGTGCCAGCAGCTTTTCGGCCAGCGGGAGGGGGGGTTTATTTCGGCATGAGCAGTTCTTC; CDR3: CASSFSASGRGGLFRHEQFF
V: TRBV9; D: TRBD1; J: TRBJ2-7; size: .; DNA: TGTGCCAGCAGCGTTGGACAGGGTACCTACGGGCAGTACTTC; CDR3: CASSVGQGTYGQYF
V: TRBV20-1; D: .; J: TRBJ2-5; size: .; DNA: TGCAGTGTAGGTTCGGCTAGCCAAGAGACCCAGTACTTC; CDR3: CSVGSASQETQYF